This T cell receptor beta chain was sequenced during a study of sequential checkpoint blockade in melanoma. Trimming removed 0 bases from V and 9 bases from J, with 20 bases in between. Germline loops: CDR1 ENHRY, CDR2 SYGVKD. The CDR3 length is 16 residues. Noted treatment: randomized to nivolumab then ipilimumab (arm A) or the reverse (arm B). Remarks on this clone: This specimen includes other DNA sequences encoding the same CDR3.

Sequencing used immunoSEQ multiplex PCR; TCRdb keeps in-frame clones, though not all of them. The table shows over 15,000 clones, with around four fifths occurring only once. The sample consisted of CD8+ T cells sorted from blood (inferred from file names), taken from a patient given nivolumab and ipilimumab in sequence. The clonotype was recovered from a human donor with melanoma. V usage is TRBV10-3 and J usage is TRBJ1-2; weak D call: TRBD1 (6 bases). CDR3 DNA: TGTGCCATCAGTGAGTCTCCAGGACAGCCTAATTGGAGCTACACCTTC. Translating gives CAISESPGQPNWSYTF.